This T cell receptor beta chain was identified in a study of neurological immune-mediated disorders. The unsorted libraries were produced from 2 million PBMCs held at -80 C. This clonotype has at least ten counts. The making of cDNA relied on 5'RACE with 10-nucleotide random UMIs. One entry per CDR3 protein results from TCRdb running MiXCR on the 5' RACE reads. The repertoire holds tens of thousands of distinct CDR3 sequences, with around 3.5% as singletons. Sequenced material: PBMCs. The clonotype originates from a man in his 60s with multiple sclerosis.

The CDR3 is CASSQGLPQFF. In DNA, the CDR3 is TGTGCCAGCAGCCAGGGACTACCTCAGTTCTTC. This chain uses TRBV14 with TRBJ2-1; 7 nucleotides line up with TRBD2. CDR3 length: 11 amino acids. Germline loops: CDR1 SGHDN, CDR2 FVKESK. V shed 3 bases, J shed 13 bases, and the junction held 3 bases outside the gene matches. Combining the CDR3 with reference TRBV14 and TRBJ2-1 gives the whole variable domain EAGVTQFPSHSVIEKGQTVTLRCDPISGHDNLYWYRRVMGKEIKFLLHFVKESKQDESGMPNNRFLAERTGGTYSTLKVQPAELEDSGVYFCASSQGLPQFFGPGTRLTVL.